The sequence of this T cell receptor (beta chain) was determined in a study of shared clonotypes between healthy human individuals. Study observations and caveats: Generally, naive subsets (rather than memory subsets) showed larger estimated richness.

The data were produced by immunoSEQ multiplex PCR, yet TCRdb's version contains in-frame clones alone and is incomplete. This table holds some 1,100,000 clones, approximately 80% found once. Details on this clone: The antigen is unknown.

The CDR3 runs 12 residues. Germline CDR1 and CDR2: WSHSY and SAAADI. The junction had 2 bases not matched to a gene; V was cut back by 3 bases and J by 10 bases. The chain joins TRBV10-2 to TRBJ2-1; 8 nucleotides align to TRBD1. Sequences were obtained from memory CD4+ T cells from PBMCs. Indicated subset: CD45RA-negative fraction. This receptor was taken from a man between 18 and 35 years old in good health. Some clones in this sample may be carry-over from other donors' samples. The CDR3 region has the DNA TGCGCCAGCAGTGACCGGGACAGGGAGCAGTTCTTC. Its protein is CASSDRDREQFF.